The rows below give T cell receptor beta chains drawn from one sample of a study of blood T cell repertoires in COVID-19. The method was immunoSEQ multiplex PCR; TCRdb's version includes in-frame clones alone and lacks a portion of them. The repertoire consists of more than 250,000 clones, with around 87% occurring once and the leading ten covering about 5.7%. Sequencing input: PBMCs or T cells enriched from blood (not recorded which). The receptors derive from a woman in her 30s who had recovered from COVID-19. The CDR3 runs from the conserved cysteine through the conserved F or W. The order of the fields is clone size, V gene, J gene, D gene, CDR3 protein, CDR3 DNA. D genes are given only for firm matches. Clone sizes are given selectively: once, few, many, or a class where the clone is expanded.

.	TRBV5-8	TRBJ2-1	TRBD2	CASSLGLAGGNEQFF	TGTGCCAGCAGCTTGGGACTAGCGGGGGGAAATGAGCAGTTCTTC
.	TRBV6-5	TRBJ2-5	TRBD1	CASSRGIQGIETQYF	TGTGCCAGCAGTAGGGGAATACAGGGGATCGAGACCCAGTACTTC
.	TRBV6-5	TRBJ1-5	.	CASSPGGQPQHF	TGTGCCAGCAGCCCCGGGGGTCAGCCCCAGCATTTT
.	TRBV29-1	TRBJ1-2	TRBD1	CSAMTGGVAIHGYTF	TGCAGCGCGATGACAGGGGGCGTAGCGATACATGGCTACACCTTC
.	TRBV11-2	TRBJ1-3	.	CASSLDYRSPGNTIYF	TGTGCCAGCAGCTTAGATTACAGAAGTCCCGGAAACACCATATATTTT
.	TRBV3-1/TRBV3-2	TRBJ1-4	.	CASSQTPGGKLFF	TGTGCCAGCAGCCAAACGCCGGGGGGAAAACTGTTTTTT
.	TRBV12-3/TRBV12-4	TRBJ1-1	.	CASSTDSTEAFF	TGTGCCAGCAGCACGGACAGCACGGAAGCTTTCTTT
.	TRBV29-1	TRBJ2-5	.	CSGDGGGDETQYF	TGCAGCGGGGACGGGGGAGGCGACGAGACCCAGTACTTC
.	TRBV25-1	TRBJ1-4	.	CASHRPNEKLFF	TGTGCCAGCCACAGGCCTAATGAAAAACTGTTTTTT
once	TRBV6-5	TRBJ2-4	.	CASSRGDQNIQYF	TGTGCCAGCAGTAGGGGCGACCAAAACATTCAGTACTTC
.	TRBV4-3	TRBJ2-1	TRBD2	CASSQSLAGLNEQFF	TGCGCCAGCAGCCAGTCGCTAGCGGGTCTCAATGAGCAGTTCTTC
.	TRBV3-1/TRBV3-2	TRBJ1-3	.	CASSQELVSDTIYF	TGTGCCAGCAGCCAAGAGCTAGTCTCGGACACCATATATTTT
.	TRBV2	TRBJ1-1	TRBD1	CASRRQGGAFF	TGTGCCAGCAGAAGACAGGGGGGAGCTTTCTTT
.	TRBV19	TRBJ1-3	.	CASKTGHGNTIYF	TGTGCCAGTAAGACAGGACACGGAAACACCATATATTTT
.	TRBV28	TRBJ1-2	.	CASSLMMGPFNYGYTF	TGTGCCAGCAGTCTCATGATGGGGCCCTTTAACTATGGCTACACCTTC
.	TRBV18	TRBJ1-2	TRBD1	CASSPRDRGGDYTF	TGTGCCAGCTCACCAAGGGACAGGGGTGGGGACTACACCTTC
.	TRBV7-2	TRBJ2-5	.	CASSLVWPGETQYF	TGTGCCAGCAGCTTAGTGTGGCCGGGAGAGACCCAGTACTTC
.	TRBV6-5	TRBJ2-3	.	CASSYRDSSTDTQYF	TGTGCCAGCAGTTACCGGGACTCGAGCACAGATACGCAGTATTTT
.	TRBV5-4	TRBJ1-1	.	CASSRGGMNTEAFF	TGTGCCAGCAGCCGGGGGGGGATGAACACTGAAGCTTTCTTT
.	TRBV7-2	TRBJ2-5	.	CASSPDNQETQYF	TGTGCCAGCAGCCCCGACAACCAAGAGACCCAGTACTTC
.	TRBV5-6	TRBJ1-2	.	CASISADRVGYTF	TGTGCCAGCATTTCCGCCGACCGGGTGGGCTACACCTTC
.	TRBV5-4	TRBJ2-5	TRBD2	CASSLGGGSGGPQETQYF	TGTGCCAGCAGCCTCGGGGGTGGTAGCGGGGGGCCCCAAGAGACCCAGTACTTC
.	TRBV11-3	TRBJ2-2	.	CASSTTGNTGELFF	TGTGCCAGCAGCACGACAGGGAACACCGGGGAGCTGTTTTTT
.	TRBV5-1	TRBJ1-1	TRBD1	CASSQGQGEAFF	TGCGCCAGCAGCCAGGGACAGGGTGAAGCTTTCTTT
.	TRBV7-8	TRBJ2-1	.	CASSLLFYEQFF	TGTGCCAGCAGCCTCCTCTTCTATGAGCAGTTCTTC
.	TRBV19	TRBJ1-5	TRBD1	CASSIDKGQNDQPQHF	TGTGCCAGTAGTATAGACAAGGGACAGAACGATCAGCCCCAGCATTTT
.	TRBV5-1	TRBJ1-4	.	CASSLTGLREKLFF	TGCGCCAGCAGCTTAACAGGGTTACGAGAAAAACTGTTTTTT
.	TRBV3-1/TRBV3-2	TRBJ1-1	TRBD1	CASRRDSRNTEAFF	TGTGCCAGCAGGCGGGACAGCCGGAACACTGAAGCTTTCTTT
.	TRBV6-1	TRBJ2-7	.	CASRAGYYEQYF	TGTGCCAGCCGTGCGGGGTACTACGAGCAGTACTTC
.	TRBV4-2	TRBJ1-2	.	CASSPPTGKGGYTF	TGTGCCAGCAGCCCACCAACAGGGAAGGGTGGCTACACCTTC
.	TRBV19	TRBJ2-1	TRBD1	CASSIRFGIGGTADEQFF	TGTGCCAGTAGTATACGGTTCGGCATAGGGGGCACTGCCGATGAGCAGTTCTTC
.	TRBV5-6	TRBJ2-7	.	CASSLVTNYEQYF	TGTGCCAGCAGCTTGGTGACAAACTACGAGCAGTACTTC
.	TRBV5-1	TRBJ2-1	.	CASSLSGANNEQFF	TGCGCCAGCAGCTTGAGCGGAGCTAACAATGAGCAGTTCTTC
.	TRBV2	TRBJ1-5	TRBD1	CASSVRDRGNQPQHF	TGTGCCAGCAGTGTCCGGGACAGGGGGAATCAGCCCCAGCATTTT
.	TRBV5-1	TRBJ1-4	.	CASRPGEFGNEKLFF	TGCGCCAGCAGGCCCGGGGAGTTTGGTAATGAAAAACTGTTTTTT
once	TRBV10-3	TRBJ2-6	.	CAISPGLISGANVLTF	TGTGCCATCAGTCCGGGACTTATCTCTGGGGCCAACGTCCTGACTTTC
.	TRBV30	TRBJ1-2	.	CAWTNGTGYDGYTF	TGTGCCTGGACCAACGGGACTGGTTATGATGGCTACACCTTC
.	TRBV5-4	TRBJ1-2	TRBD1	CASSSYRDRGPRGYGYTF	TGTGCCAGCAGCTCCTACCGGGACAGGGGGCCTAGAGGATATGGCTACACCTTC
.	TRBV7-2	TRBJ2-1	.	CASSLSPNGYNEQFF	TGTGCCAGCAGCCTGAGCCCCAACGGGTACAATGAGCAGTTCTTC
.	TRBV18	TRBJ2-7	.	CASSPPELSYEQYF	TGTGCCAGCTCACCACCCGAGTTGTCCTACGAGCAGTACTTC
.	TRBV5-5	TRBJ1-4	.	CASRRGRGTSWEKLFF	TGTGCCAGCAGGAGGGGCAGGGGAACTTCTTGGGAAAAACTGTTTTTT
.	TRBV9	TRBJ1-2	TRBD1	CASSVGGTAYGYTF	TGTGCCAGCAGCGTAGGGGGGACAGCTTATGGCTACACCTTC
.	TRBV6-2/TRBV6-3	TRBJ1-3	.	CASSSEGSGLSGGNTIYF	TGTGCCAGCAGTTCCGAGGGCAGCGGTCTCTCTGGAGGAAACACCATATATTTT
.	TRBV10-3	TRBJ2-1	.	CAISVGGPYNEQFF	TGTGCCATCAGTGTCGGGGGGCCCTACAATGAGCAGTTCTTC
.	TRBV5-1	TRBJ2-3	.	CASSSTVSTDTQYF	TGCGCCAGCAGCTCGACAGTTAGTACAGATACGCAGTATTTT
.	TRBV25-1	TRBJ1-2	TRBD1	CASSADRGPNGYTF	TGTGCCAGCAGTGCCGACAGGGGACCCAATGGCTACACCTTC
.	TRBV4-3	TRBJ1-6	TRBD1	CASSVQGAGNSPLHF	TGCGCCAGCAGCGTACAGGGGGCAGGTAATTCACCCCTCCACTTT
.	TRBV4-1	TRBJ1-5	.	CASSQTPSWNQPQHF	TGCGCCAGCAGCCAAACACCGTCTTGGAATCAGCCCCAGCATTTT